This entry lists 5 T cell receptor beta chains sequenced from one sample in a study of blood T cell repertoires in COVID-19. Profiled with immunoSEQ multiplex PCR; TCRdb holds only in-frame clones, not every one. The sample includes over 40,000 clones, about 90% of them seen just once. The sequencing input was peripheral blood. The receptors stem from a human donor in a cohort sampled during active COVID-19.

This clone has a single count. J is TRBJ2-7 and V is TRBV6-5; 7 positions agree with TRBD2. This CDR3 comprises 13 residues. Germline V gene data show CDR1 as MNHEY and CDR2 as SVGAGI. Trimming took 7 bases from V and 6 from J; bases not matched to a gene: 9. The CDR3 DNA reads TGTGCCAGCATTTCCGACGGGGAGGGCGAGCAGTACTTC. This gives the protein CASISDGEGEQYF.

In nucleotides, the CDR3 is TGTGCCAGCAGCGATCTAGCGGGAGGGGCCTACGAGCAGTACTTC. Its protein product is CASSDLAGGAYEQYF. The J gene is TRBJ2-7, the V gene TRBV28; 12 nucleotides align to TRBD2. The CDR3 is 15 residues long. Germline CDR1 is MDHEN and CDR2 is SYDVKM. The ends lost 6 bases at V and 2 bases at J; junction bases unmatched: 5.

This clone was seen only a few times. Different DNA sequences within this sample yield the same CDR3. The gene calls are TRBV12-3 or TRBV12-4 and TRBJ2-7; TRBD1 might be the D (6 bases). V lost 7 bases and J lost 1, with 8 bases in between. This CDR3 has 12 amino acids. Here the CDR3 reads CASKTGSYEQYF. In DNA, the CDR3 is TGTGCCAGCAAGACAGGTTCCTACGAGCAGTACTTC.

The chain couples TRBV6-5 to TRBJ2-1; 11 nucleotides agree with TRBD2. The CDR3 spans 13 residues. The V and J ends lost 7 bases and 8 bases, in that order; junction bases with no gene match: 4. The germline CDR1 and CDR2 sequences are MNHEY and SVGAGI. The chain's CDR3 is CASNQLAGDEQFF. The CDR3 nucleotides read TGTGCCAGCAACCAACTAGCGGGGGATGAGCAGTTCTTC.

The gene calls are TRBV19 and TRBJ2-2, with a possible D match to TRBD1 (6 bases). Germline V gene lookup returns CDR1 LNHDA and CDR2 SQIVND (reference sequence). CDR3 length: 17 residues. Trimming removed 2 bases from V and 1 base from J, with 14 bases in between. The CDR3 bases are TGTGCCAGTAGTATATCCCCCGGCAGGGGGAACACCGGGGAGCTGTTTTTT. This encodes CASSISPGRGNTGELFF.